Included here is one TCR beta chain sequence, with context. This CDR3 is built from 16 residues. V lost 3 bases to trimming and J lost 8 bases; unmatched junction nucleotides: 8. CDR1 is WSHSY and CDR2 is SAAADI in the germline V gene. Those enrolled in Seattle joined during active infection and were followed longitudinally afterward. This sample is drawn from a study of blood T cell repertoires in COVID-19. Study details: Collection of acute and convalescent COVID-19 samples took place in the United States, Italy and Spain. T cells, B-cell-depleted T cells, or PBMCs provided the cDNA or gDNA that served as material.

How the authors handled the data: It was from reference gene primer amplification that nucleated cell counts were estimated. Generated by immunoSEQ multiplex PCR, the TCRdb table keeps only in-frame clones and is missing some. That table is the source of V, J and clone size, and D and trimming were worked out from the DNA. This table has roughly 180,000 clones, around 74% appearing once. This sequence was found in a woman aged 55-70 years with COVID-19, enrolled during active disease. The gene calls are TRBV10-2 and TRBJ2-2; 11 bases map to TRBD1. The sequenced sample consisted of peripheral blood. This CDR3 reads CASSDGQDRGLGELFF. CDR3 sequence (DNA): TGCGCCAGCAGTGATGGTCAGGACAGGGGGCTAGGGGAGCTGTTTTTT.